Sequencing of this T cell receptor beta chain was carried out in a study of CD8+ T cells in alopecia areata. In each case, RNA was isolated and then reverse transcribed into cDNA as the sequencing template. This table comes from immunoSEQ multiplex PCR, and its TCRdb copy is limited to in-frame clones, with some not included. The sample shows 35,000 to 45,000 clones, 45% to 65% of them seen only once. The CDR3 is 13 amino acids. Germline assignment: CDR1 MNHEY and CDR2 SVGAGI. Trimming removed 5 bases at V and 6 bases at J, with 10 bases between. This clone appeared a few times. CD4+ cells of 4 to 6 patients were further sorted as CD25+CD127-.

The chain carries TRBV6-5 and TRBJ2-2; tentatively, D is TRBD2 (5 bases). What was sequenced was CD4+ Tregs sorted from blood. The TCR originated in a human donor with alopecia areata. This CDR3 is CASSTERAGELFF. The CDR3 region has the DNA TGTGCCAGCAGTACGGAGAGGGCCGGGGAGCTGTTTTTT.